This T cell receptor beta chain originates from a study of metastatic and nonmetastatic thyroid tumors. Study-level background: A comparison of repertoires was made across blood and tumor or nodule tissue from malignant and benign thyroid patients.

Regarding this clone: Antigen: not known.

Original handling: For papillary thyroid cancer, a distant-metastasis classifier was constructed from CDR3 differences observed across clinicopathological groups. Through MiXCR, TCRdb re-clonotyped the PCR reads. These V and J calls originate from TCRdb's pipeline instead of the authors' own analysis. The sample holds about 43,000 clones, about 3.3% seen once. Findings and caveats of the study: Compared with benign nodules, malignant thyroid tumors were reported to have significantly higher TCR beta diversity in both blood and tumor.

No patient received treatment before thyroid surgery. CDR1 SGHRS and CDR2 YFSETQ come from the germline V gene. The CDR3 length is 12 residues. Trimming took 4 bases from V and 5 from J, leaving 9 bases between them. This sequence originates from a female donor with papillary thyroid cancer or a benign thyroid nodule (not recorded which). Some clones in this sample may be carry-over from other donors' samples. Material: blood. The chain combines TRBV5-1 with TRBJ2-5; D is uncertain. CDR3 DNA sequence: TGCGCCAGCAGCCTGGGGTTTGAGACCCAGTACTTC. The encoded protein is CASSLGFETQYF.